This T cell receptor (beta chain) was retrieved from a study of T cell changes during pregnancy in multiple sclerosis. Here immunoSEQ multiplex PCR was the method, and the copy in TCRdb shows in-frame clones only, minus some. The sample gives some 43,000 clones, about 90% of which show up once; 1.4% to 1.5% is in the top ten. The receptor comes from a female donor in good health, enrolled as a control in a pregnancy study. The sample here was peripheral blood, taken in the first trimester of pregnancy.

The CDR3 is CSVGRETQYF. The CDR3 coding sequence is TGCAGCGTTGGGAGGGAGACCCAGTACTTC. The V and J genes are TRBV29-1 and TRBJ2-5, with TRBD2 as a possible D gene (5 bases). Trimming stripped 4 bases from V and 5 bases from J, with 5 bases between. The CDR3 consists of 10 residues. Germline V gives CDR1 SQVTM, CDR2 ANQGSEA.